This T cell receptor (beta chain) was identified in a study of cytomegalovirus exposure and HLA in healthy donors. Whole-study results and caveats: Among TCR beta chains of equal frequency, HLA-associated ones were more clonally expanded in a later analysis.

Primers: 60 Vbeta forward and 13 Jbeta reverse. Method: immunoSEQ multiplex PCR; TCRdb's copy keeps in-frame clones and lacks some. The table includes around 200,000 clones, 60% to 80% detected once. Concerning this clone: The antigen is unknown. One junction end does not reproduce the germline sequence, and a read error may be involved.

CDR1 SEHNR and CDR2 FQNEAQ come from the germline V gene (reference sequence). CDR3 size: 15 residues. This sequence originates from a female donor in good health and CMV-seronegative. Sample: PBMCs. The rearrangement uses TRBV7-9 and TRBJ1-4; 8 positions match TRBD1. CDR3 residues: CSSSRGTGQNEKLFF. In DNA form, the CDR3 reads TGTTCCAGCAGCCGAGGGACAGGTCAGAATGAAAAACTGTTTTTT. The full variable domain, its missing parts supplied by reference TRBV7-9 and TRBJ1-4, is DTGVSQNPRHKITKRGQNVTFRCDPISEHNRLYWYRQTLGQGPEFLTYFQNEAQLEKSRLLSDRFSAERPKGSFSTLEIQRTEQGDSAMYLCSSSRGTGQNEKLFFGSGTQLSVL.